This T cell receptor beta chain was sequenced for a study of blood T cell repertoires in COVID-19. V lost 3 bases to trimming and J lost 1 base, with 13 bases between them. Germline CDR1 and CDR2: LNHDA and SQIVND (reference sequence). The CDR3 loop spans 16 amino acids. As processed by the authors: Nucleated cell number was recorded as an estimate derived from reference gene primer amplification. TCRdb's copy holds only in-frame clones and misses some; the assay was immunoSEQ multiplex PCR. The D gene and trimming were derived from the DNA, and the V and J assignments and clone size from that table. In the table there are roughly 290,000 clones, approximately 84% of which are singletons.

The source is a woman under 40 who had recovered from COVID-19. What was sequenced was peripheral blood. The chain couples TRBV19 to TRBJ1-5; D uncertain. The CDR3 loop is CASSIVGGSSNQPQHF. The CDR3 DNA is TGTGCCAGTAGTATTGTCGGAGGGTCCAGCAATCAGCCCCAGCATTTT.